These T cell receptor beta chains were read from a single sample in a study of blood T cell repertoires in COVID-19. Profiling relied on immunoSEQ multiplex PCR, and the TCRdb table lists in-frame clones only, not all of them. The sample lists 130,000 to 150,000 clones, approximately 80% seen once, with 8% to 9% in the top ten. The specimen was peripheral blood. The receptor set was obtained from a human donor with acute or convalescent COVID-19. The donor label of this sample is uncertain. Each CDR3 is given with its conserved first and last residue. Fields, in order: V gene, D gene, J gene, clone size, CDR3 protein, CDR3 DNA. A D gene is named only where the DNA matches it firmly. Clone size, where shown, is once, few, many, or a class for clones that have expanded.

TRBV15	-	TRBJ2-7	-	CATSREKDSSYEQYF	TGTGCCACCAGCAGAGAAAAGGACAGCTCCTACGAGCAGTACTTC
TRBV5-6	TRBD1	TRBJ1-4	-	CASSLDRELNEKLFF	TGTGCCAGCAGCCTCGACAGGGAACTTAATGAAAAACTGTTTTTT
TRBV15	-	TRBJ2-2	few	CATSTTHRGFTGELFF	TGTGCCACCAGCACTACACACCGAGGTTTTACCGGGGAGCTGTTTTTT
TRBV11-2	TRBD1	TRBJ1-2	-	CASSLDPGGYGGYTF	TGTGCCAGCAGCTTAGATCCAGGGGGATACGGAGGCTACACCTTC
TRBV4-1	TRBD1	TRBJ1-4	-	CASSRTRDRGNEKLFF	TGCGCCAGCAGCCGGACGCGGGACAGGGGAAACGAAAAACTGTTTTTT
TRBV4-2	TRBD2	TRBJ2-2	-	CASSQSVGVAGGYTGELFF	TGTGCCAGCAGCCAATCGGTGGGGGTAGCGGGGGGTTACACCGGGGAGCTGTTTTTT
TRBV3-1/TRBV3-2	-	TRBJ2-2	-	CASSQDRGAGGELFF	TGTGCCAGCAGCCAAGATCGGGGAGCTGGGGGGGAGCTGTTTTTT
TRBV5-1	-	TRBJ2-1	-	CASSSSGPGSEQFF	TGCGCCAGCAGCTCTTCCGGACCGGGAAGCGAGCAGTTCTTC
TRBV2	-	TRBJ1-1	-	CASSDAAGRMGTEAFF	TGTGCCAGCAGTGACGCGGCAGGGCGAATGGGCACTGAAGCTTTCTTT
TRBV12-3/TRBV12-4	-	TRBJ1-1	-	CASSLGQNTEAFF	TGTGCCAGCAGTTTGGGGCAGAACACTGAAGCTTTCTTT